These 29 T cell receptor beta chains originate from one sample sequenced in a study of blood T cell repertoires in COVID-19. Assay: immunoSEQ multiplex PCR; the TCRdb copy retains only in-frame clones and omits some. The table includes 70,000 to 95,000 clones, 88% detected once. The sequencing sample was made of peripheral blood. The origin of the receptors is a man aged 70-80 years with acute or convalescent COVID-19.

V gene TRBV5-1 combines with J gene TRBJ2-1, with TRBD1 matching 7 bases. Unmatched junction bases numbered 5, after V lost 4 bases and J lost 7 bases. The CDR3 is made up of 13 amino acids. In germline, CDR1 is SGHRS, CDR2 YFSETQ. The CDR3 coding sequence is TGCGCCAGCAGCGGGGACAGTTTAAATGAGCAGTTCTTC. It translates to CASSGDSLNEQFF.

The chain carries TRBV19 and TRBJ1-6, with TRBD1 matching 7 bases. The CDR3 length is 13 residues. V dropped 5 bases and J dropped 8; count of bases not matched to a gene: 3. Germline V lookup: CDR1 LNHDA, CDR2 SQIVND (reference sequence). The CDR3 loop reads CASSPTGDSPLHF. The CDR3 coding sequence is TGTGCCAGTAGTCCCACAGGGGATTCACCCCTCCACTTT.

This chain joins TRBV11-3 and TRBJ2-2, with D possibly matching TRBD1 (6 bases). CDR3 length: 15 amino acids. V was cut by 5 bases and J by 4 bases, with 14 bases left in between. In germline, CDR1 is SGHNT, CDR2 YENEEA. The CDR3 bases are TGTGCCAGCAGCCCAAGTGGACAGCGCACCGGGGAGCTGTTTTTT. Translation gives CASSPSGQRTGELFF.

V is TRBV5-1 and J is TRBJ1-6; 7 nucleotides match TRBD1. Trimming cost V 0 bases and J 9 bases; bases outside gene matches: 9. The CDR3 is made up of 16 amino acids. Germline assignment: CDR1 SGHRS and CDR2 YFSETQ. The CDR3 region is CASSLEQTGIGSPLHF. CDR3 nucleotides: TGCGCCAGCAGCTTGGAGCAGACAGGGATAGGTTCACCCCTCCACTTT. Full variable domain (remainder filled in from reference TRBV5-1 and TRBJ1-6): KAGVTQTPRYLIKTRGQQVTLSCSPISGHRSVSWYQQTPGQGLQFLFEYFSETQRNKGNFPGRFSGRQFSNSRSEMNVSTLELGDSALYLCASSLEQTGIGSPLHFGNGTRLTVT.

The V call is TRBV6-6, the J call TRBJ2-7; the match to TRBD2 covers 12 bases. Germline CDR1 is MNHNY and CDR2 is SVGAGI (reference sequence). The CDR3 has 17 residues. With 5 bases clipped from V and 0 bases from J, the junction kept 8 bases outside the gene matches. The CDR3 region has the DNA TGTGCCAGCAGTCGTACTAGACTAGCGGGGGTCTCCTACGAGCAGTACTTC. Protein product: CASSRTRLAGVSYEQYF.

V is TRBV5-1 and J is TRBJ2-6, with 8 bases identical to TRBD1. CDR1 SGHRS and CDR2 YFSETQ come from the germline V gene. V dropped 3 bases and J dropped 0; count of bases not matched to a gene: 14. The CDR3 runs 20 residues. The CDR3 nucleotides are TGCGCCAGCAGCTCTAACGTAGTGGGGACAGGTGACTCTGGGGCCAACGTCCTGACTTTC. This translates into CASSSNVVGTGDSGANVLTF.

The chain uses TRBV21-1 and TRBJ1-1; TRBD1 was called by the table and not checked on the DNA. TRBV21-1 corresponds to a pseudogene. The CDR3 runs to 16 residues. Here the CDR3 reads CASSKDWTVVDTEAFF. In DNA form, the CDR3 reads TGTGCCAGCAGCAAAGACTGGACAGTAGTCGATACTGAAGCTTTCTTT.

V usage is TRBV5-1 and J usage is TRBJ2-1, with TRBD2 as a possible D gene (6 bases). CDR3 size: 15 residues. Germline V gene lookup returns CDR1 SGHRS and CDR2 YFSETQ. Trimming took off 0 bases at V and 4 bases at J, with 11 bases between the two ends. The CDR3 region has the DNA TGCGCCAGCAGCTTGGTGTTCGGGGGATACAATGAGCAGTTCTTC. The encoded protein is CASSLVFGGYNEQFF.

The chain links TRBV6-5 to TRBJ2-5, with TRBD2 identical over 10 bases. This CDR3 is built from 15 residues. V lost 6 bases, J lost 4 bases, and 8 bases stayed unmatched. Germline loops: CDR1 MNHEY, CDR2 SVGAGI. CDR3: CASRGPSGGRETQYF. CDR3 coding DNA: TGTGCCAGCAGGGGCCCTAGCGGGGGACGAGAGACCCAGTACTTC.

This clone was seen just once. The gene calls are TRBV10-3 and TRBJ1-1; a weak D match, TRBD1 (6 bases). Germline CDR1 reads ENHRY; CDR2 reads SYGVKD. Trimming cost V 6 bases and J 0 bases, with 11 bases left between them. The length of the CDR3 is 14 residues. In DNA form, the CDR3 reads TGTGCCATCAGACAGGGAGATTTGAACACTGAAGCTTTCTTT. It is translated as CAIRQGDLNTEAFF.

The chain combines TRBV28 with TRBJ2-5; 7 bases are shared with TRBD1. V was pared by 5 bases and J by 5 bases, with 8 bases of the junction left unmatched. CDR3 length equals 14 residues. Germline lookup yields CDR1 MDHEN and CDR2 SYDVKM. The CDR3 nucleotides are TGTGCCAGCAGTCTTACAGGGGTGCGGGAGACCCAGTACTTC. This sequence encodes CASSLTGVRETQYF. The complete variable domain, with remaining parts taken from reference TRBV28 and TRBJ2-5, reads DVKVTQSSRYLVKRTGEKVFLECVQDMDHENMFWYRQDPGLGLRLIYFSYDVKMKEKGDIPEGYSVSREKKERFSLILESASTNQTSMYLCASSLTGVRETQYFGPGTRLLVL.

The chain has TRBV6-5 and TRBJ1-2; maybe TRBD1 (5 bases). This CDR3 spans 15 amino acids. Germline V gene sequence: CDR1 MNHEY, CDR2 SVGAGI. V was pared by 7 bases and J by 5 bases, with 20 bases between. CDR3 sequence: CASNQGGRVKYGYTF. Here the CDR3 DNA reads TGTGCCAGCAACCAGGGAGGCAGGGTGAAATATGGCTACACCTTC.

The chain links TRBV7-2 to TRBJ2-6, with D perhaps TRBD2 (5 bases). The CDR3 spans 17 residues. Trimming pared 4 bases from V and 1 base from J, leaving 14 bases between. Germline-derived CDR1 and CDR2 are SGHTA and FQGNSA. CDR3 nucleotide sequence: TGTGCCAGCAGCTCAGCCCCCCCGGGGTCTGGGGCCAACGTCCTGACTTTC. Protein sequence: CASSSAPPGSGANVLTF. The whole variable domain, remainder taken from reference TRBV7-2 and TRBJ2-6, is GAGVSQSPSNKVTEKGKDVELRCDPISGHTALYWYRQSLGQGLEFLIYFQGNSAPDKSGLPSDRFSAERTGGSVSTLTIQRTQQEDSAVYLCASSSAPPGSGANVLTFGAGSRLTVL.

V usage is TRBV11-2 and J usage is TRBJ2-3, with 12 bases lining up with TRBD2. The V gene's germline CDR1 is SGHAT and CDR2 FQNNGV. The V and J ends lost 5 bases and 1 base, in that order; junction bases with no gene match: 10. CDR3 length: 18 residues. CDR3 DNA sequence: TGTGCCAGCAGCCCCCGGCTAGCGGGGGGGCGGGGCACAGATACGCAGTATTTT. The encoded protein is CASSPRLAGGRGTDTQYF.

The chain combines TRBV5-1 with TRBJ1-4; 11 nucleotides align to TRBD1. The length of the CDR3 is 15 residues. From germline, CDR1 is SGHRS and CDR2 YFSETQ. The V gene end was trimmed by 4 bases and the J gene end by 7 bases; junction bases not matched to a gene: 6. Here the CDR3 DNA reads TGCGCCAGCAGCCAACAAGGACAGGGGGCTGAAAAACTGTTTTTT. Amino acids: CASSQQGQGAEKLFF.

The J gene is TRBJ1-4, the V gene TRBV15, with a tentative D call TRBD1 (6 bases). Trimming shortened V by 2 bases and J by 8 bases, and 15 bases separated the two germline ends. This CDR3 has 15 amino acids. Germline lookup yields CDR1 LNHNV and CDR2 YYDKDF (reference sequence). The CDR3 loop is CATSRTGFMEEKLFF. The CDR3 coding sequence is TGTGCCACCAGCAGAACAGGGTTCATGGAGGAAAAACTGTTTTTT.

The chain recombines TRBV7-8 with TRBJ2-3; 7 bases line up with TRBD2. Germline V gene sequence: CDR1 SGHVS, CDR2 FQNEAQ. The CDR3 loop spans 17 amino acids. Losses at the gene ends were 1 base for V and 0 bases for J; bases not matched to a gene: 7. CDR3 in DNA: TGTGCCAGCAGCTTAGGAAGCGGGGTCCCTAGCACAGATACGCAGTATTTT. Protein: CASSLGSGVPSTDTQYF.

The genes are TRBV7-2 and TRBJ1-1; weak D call: TRBD1 (5 bases). V was clipped by 6 bases and J by 7 bases, with 12 bases between them. This CDR3 comprises 12 residues. In germline, CDR1 is SGHTA, CDR2 FQGNSA. CDR3 DNA sequence: TGTGCCAGCAGGGAGGGGACGGATGAAGCTTTCTTT. This sequence encodes CASREGTDEAFF. Variable domain in full (rest from reference TRBV7-2 and TRBJ1-1): GAGVSQSPSNKVTEKGKDVELRCDPISGHTALYWYRQSLGQGLEFLIYFQGNSAPDKSGLPSDRFSAERTGGSVSTLTIQRTQQEDSAVYLCASREGTDEAFFGQGTRLTVV.

The chain combines TRBV28 with TRBJ2-7; 9 bases line up with TRBD2. Trimming at V came to 6 bases and at J to 4 bases, leaving 13 bases not matched to a gene. The CDR3 totals 16 residues. From germline, CDR1 is MDHEN and CDR2 SYDVKM. CDR3 protein: CASRPGGSGSRYEQYF. The CDR3 DNA follows: TGTGCCAGCAGACCCGGGGGTAGCGGGAGTAGATACGAGCAGTACTTC.

The V call is TRBV7-6, the J call TRBJ1-3; D is ambiguous. CDR1 is SGHVS and CDR2 is FNYEAQ in the germline V gene. Trimming took 5 bases from V and 0 from J, leaving 11 bases between them. The CDR3 spans 15 residues. CDR3 protein: CASSLYAPSGNTIYF. CDR3 coding DNA: TGTGCCAGCAGCCTATATGCCCCCTCTGGAAACACCATATATTTT. Full variable domain (remainder filled in from reference TRBV7-6 and TRBJ1-3): GAGVSQSPRYKVTKRGQDVALRCDPISGHVSLYWYRQALGQGPEFLTYFNYEAQQDKSGLPNDRFSAERPEGSISTLTIQRTEQRDSAMYRCASSLYAPSGNTIYFGEGSWLTVV.

This sequence joins TRBV3-1 (or the pseudogene TRBV3-2) and TRBJ1-1; perhaps TRBD1 as D (5 bases). Trimming shortened V by 2 bases and J by 0 bases, and 16 bases separated the two germline ends. Germline V gene sequence: CDR1 LGHDT, CDR2 YNNKEL (reference sequence). CDR3 size: 17 residues. CDR3: CASSQRREIWMNTEAFF. CDR3 nucleotides: TGTGCCAGCAGCCAACGCAGGGAAATTTGGATGAACACTGAAGCTTTCTTT.

The gene calls are TRBV3-1 (or the pseudogene TRBV3-2) and TRBJ1-4, with D possibly matching TRBD1 (6 bases). Germline CDR1 reads LGHDT; CDR2 reads YNNKEL (reference sequence). V was clipped by 4 bases and J by 6 bases, with 12 bases between them. This CDR3 has 14 residues. The CDR3 loop reads CASSPGAGYEKLFF. The CDR3 bases are TGTGCCAGCAGCCCAGGGGCAGGCTATGAAAAACTGTTTTTT.

The chain is built from TRBV11-2 and TRBJ1-1, with TRBD1 identical over 8 bases. Germline V gene lookup returns CDR1 SGHAT and CDR2 FQNNGV. J lost 3 bases, V lost 2 bases, and 5 bases had no gene match. This CDR3 comprises 15 residues. CDR3 nucleotide sequence: TGTGCCAGCAGCTTACAGGGGGCGCGGGACACTGAAGCTTTCTTT. Residues: CASSLQGARDTEAFF.

The V and J genes are TRBV11-2 and TRBJ1-2; D perhaps matches TRBD1 (5 bases). V was cut by 4 bases and J by 4 bases, with 16 bases left in between. The CDR3 has 15 residues. Germline CDR1 reads SGHAT; CDR2 reads FQNNGV. The CDR3 nucleotides are TGTGCCAGCAGCTCCCCGGGGGGAAACGTCTATGGCTACACCTTC. Translated: CASSSPGGNVYGYTF.

In its sample, this clone was seen a few times. The rearrangement uses TRBV9 and TRBJ1-6; D perhaps matches TRBD1 (5 bases). The germline gives CDR1 SGDLS, CDR2 YYNGEE. V dropped 4 bases and J dropped 10 bases, with 12 bases sitting between them. The CDR3 spans 13 residues. In DNA, the CDR3 is TGTGCCAGCAGCACCCCTGGGGGGTCACCCCTCCACTTT. Translated, it gives CASSTPGGSPLHF.

The chain employs TRBV16 and TRBJ1-5, with D possibly being TRBD1 (5 bases). Germline V CDR1 and CDR2: KGHSY, FQNENV. CDR3 size: 14 residues. The V and J ends lost 0 bases and 9 bases respectively, with 12 bases between them. The CDR3 region has the DNA TGTGCCAGCAGCCAATCGGACCGGGGGGGGCCCCAGCATTTT. Translating gives CASSQSDRGGPQHF. Looking up the rest from reference TRBV16 and TRBJ1-5 gives the full variable domain: GEEVAQTPKHLVRGEGQKAKLYCAPIKGHSYVFWYQQVLKNEFKFLISFQNENVFDETGMPKERFSAKCLPNSPCSLEIQATKLEDSAVYFCASSQSDRGGPQHFGDGTRLSIL.

This chain joins TRBV30 and TRBJ1-5; D may be TRBD1 (5 bases). The CDR3 has 15 amino acids. V lost 0 bases and J 4 bases, leaving 13 bases between the germline ends. CDR1 is GTSNPN, CDR2 SVGIG, per germline (reference sequence). CDR3 DNA sequence: TGTGCCTGGAGTGTGGGAGGGGCCAATAATCAGCCCCAGCATTTT. The encoded protein is CAWSVGGANNQPQHF.

The V gene is TRBV27, the J gene TRBJ2-2; 7 bases line up with TRBD1. Germline trimming cut 5 bases from V and 6 bases from J; bases unmatched to any gene: 6. The CDR3 covers 14 residues. Looked up from germline, CDR1 is MNHEY and CDR2 is SMNVEV (reference sequence). The CDR3 protein is CASSPHRGSGELFF. CDR3 bases: TGTGCCAGCAGTCCGCACAGGGGATCCGGGGAGCTGTTTTTT.

The V and J genes are TRBV5-4 and TRBJ2-2; 11 bases map to TRBD2. The CDR3 length is 17 residues. V trimming: 5 bases; J trimming: 6 bases; junction bases outside the gene matches: 12. Germline-derived CDR1 and CDR2 are SGHNT and YYREEE (reference sequence). The CDR3 is CASSSSLAGGSSGELFF. The CDR3 nucleotides read TGTGCCAGCAGTTCAAGTCTAGCGGGAGGATCGTCCGGGGAGCTGTTTTTT.